The clone carrying this TCR beta chain was picked up many times. Antigen unknown. The entirety of the isolated RNA underwent reverse transcription, so expressed TCRB transcripts were sequenced. Some clones are missing from TCRdb's copy, which holds only in-frame ones; the method was immunoSEQ multiplex PCR. This table holds roughly 300,000 clones, approximately 15% found once. Sorted populations all had greater than 95% purity. These data come from a study of beta chain features in type 1 diabetes. Study-wide points: It was possible that PCR favored shorter templates, equally so in patients and controls.

The TCR comes from a man aged 25-45 years in good health. The sequencing sample was made of central memory CD4+ T cells from blood.

The DNA of the CDR3 is TGTGCCAGCAGCTTAACCCGGGACGCAAGGCCCCTCCACTTT. Its translation is CASSLTRDARPLHF. The chain carries TRBV7-9 and TRBJ1-6; TRBD1 might be the D (5 bases). The CDR3 runs to 14 residues. With 2 bases removed from V and 13 bases from J, the gap between germline ends came to 15 bases. The V gene's germline CDR1 is SEHNR and CDR2 FQNEAQ (reference sequence).